These T cell receptor beta chains were read from a single sample in a study of cytomegalovirus exposure and HLA in healthy donors. The data were produced by immunoSEQ multiplex PCR, yet TCRdb's version contains in-frame clones alone and is incomplete. The table lists about 200,000 clones, less than 90% of them singletons. Sequencing used PBMCs. The receptors were sampled from a woman aged 18-29 years in good health and CMV-seronegative. Both conserved end residues are part of each CDR3. The order of the fields is D gene, clone size, J gene, V gene, CDR3 protein, CDR3 DNA. The D gene is left open where the match is weak. Expanded clones are given a class, and other clones once, few, many or no size at all.

d_call: TRBD1
clone_size: few
j_call: TRBJ1-4
v_call: TRBV4-1
cdr3_aa: CASSLWTGDEKLFF
cdr3_nt: TGCGCCAGCAGCCTCTGGACAGGGGATGAAAAACTGTTTTTT

d_call: NA
clone_size: NA
j_call: TRBJ2-7
v_call: TRBV2
cdr3_aa: CASRGSPNIYEQYF
cdr3_nt: TGTGCCAGCAGGGGTTCACCCAACATCTACGAGCAGTACTTC

d_call: NA
clone_size: NA
j_call: TRBJ1-5
v_call: TRBV19
cdr3_aa: CASNGQGNQPQHF
cdr3_nt: TGTGCCAGTAACGGTCAGGGTAATCAGCCCCAGCATTTT

d_call: NA
clone_size: NA
j_call: TRBJ1-2
v_call: TRBV7-9
cdr3_aa: CASSGGGNYGYTF
cdr3_nt: TGTGCCAGCAGCGGGGGAGGCAACTATGGCTACACCTTC

d_call: NA
clone_size: NA
j_call: TRBJ2-3
v_call: TRBV19
cdr3_aa: CASSISGSTDTQYF
cdr3_nt: TGTGCCAGTAGTATAAGCGGAAGCACAGATACGCAGTATTTT

d_call: TRBD1
clone_size: NA
j_call: TRBJ1-1
v_call: TRBV6-6
cdr3_aa: CASSYSGQGATEAFF
cdr3_nt: TGTGCCAGCAGTTACTCGGGACAGGGGGCCACTGAAGCTTTCTTT

d_call: NA
clone_size: NA
j_call: TRBJ2-7
v_call: TRBV29-1
cdr3_aa: CSVGRAVSYEQYF
cdr3_nt: TGCAGCGTTGGAAGGGCGGTTTCCTACGAGCAGTACTTC

d_call: TRBD1
clone_size: many
j_call: TRBJ1-5
v_call: TRBV7-9
cdr3_aa: CASSAGTVPQPQHF
cdr3_nt: TGTGCCAGCAGCGCAGGGACAGTCCCTCAGCCCCAGCATTTT

d_call: NA
clone_size: NA
j_call: TRBJ1-2
v_call: TRBV19
cdr3_aa: CATRAGGYGYTF
cdr3_nt: TGTGCCACCAGGGCCGGGGGCTATGGCTACACCTTC

d_call: NA
clone_size: once
j_call: TRBJ1-2
v_call: TRBV11-2
cdr3_aa: CASSLTEIYGYTF
cdr3_nt: TGTGCCAGCAGCCTGACAGAGATCTATGGCTACACCTTC

d_call: NA
clone_size: NA
j_call: TRBJ2-7
v_call: TRBV25-1
cdr3_aa: CASSGSPGYEQYF
cdr3_nt: TGTGCCAGCAGTGGCTCCCCGGGGTACGAGCAGTACTTC

d_call: TRBD1
clone_size: NA
j_call: TRBJ1-5
v_call: TRBV18
cdr3_aa: CASSRGTGGVEPQHF
cdr3_nt: TGTGCCAGCTCACGCGGGACAGGGGGCGTGGAGCCCCAGCATTTT

d_call: NA
clone_size: NA
j_call: TRBJ2-7
v_call: TRBV27
cdr3_aa: CASSRTRSSYEQYF
cdr3_nt: TGTGCCAGCAGTAGGACTCGAAGCTCCTACGAGCAGTACTTC

d_call: NA
clone_size: NA
j_call: TRBJ1-4
v_call: TRBV2
cdr3_aa: CASAKRGGTNEKLFF
cdr3_nt: TGTGCCAGCGCGAAGAGGGGAGGAACTAATGAAAAACTGTTTTTT

d_call: TRBD1
clone_size: NA
j_call: TRBJ1-1
v_call: TRBV2
cdr3_aa: CASSDGQGYLNTEAFF
cdr3_nt: TGTGCCAGCAGCGACGGACAGGGCTATTTAAACACTGAAGCTTTCTTT

d_call: TRBD1
clone_size: NA
j_call: TRBJ1-1
v_call: TRBV6-1
cdr3_aa: CAHEGARMPEAFF
cdr3_nt: TGTGCACATGAGGGGGCGCGAATGCCTGAAGCTTTCTTT

d_call: NA
clone_size: NA
j_call: TRBJ1-1
v_call: TRBV29-1
cdr3_aa: CSVEGTEAFF
cdr3_nt: TGCAGCGTTGAAGGGACCGAAGCTTTCTTT

d_call: NA
clone_size: NA
j_call: TRBJ1-3
v_call: TRBV19
cdr3_aa: CASSIDRIGNTIYF
cdr3_nt: TGTGCCAGTAGTATTGACCGGATTGGTAACACCATATATTTT

d_call: NA
clone_size: NA
j_call: TRBJ2-3
v_call: TRBV6-1
cdr3_aa: CASSERAPVDTQYF
cdr3_nt: TGTGCCAGCAGTGAACGGGCCCCTGTGGATACGCAGTATTTT

d_call: NA
clone_size: NA
j_call: TRBJ2-2
v_call: TRBV4-2
cdr3_aa: CASSQDRRGTGELFF
cdr3_nt: TGTGCCAGCAGCCAAGATCGGCGGGGCACCGGGGAGCTGTTTTTT

d_call: NA
clone_size: NA
j_call: TRBJ1-2
v_call: TRBV15
cdr3_aa: CATSRARSGNYGYTF
cdr3_nt: TGTGCCACCAGCAGAGCGAGGTCGGGGAACTATGGCTACACCTTC

d_call: NA
clone_size: NA
j_call: TRBJ1-2
v_call: TRBV28
cdr3_aa: CATQLPGVYGYTF
cdr3_nt: TGTGCCACCCAATTACCGGGGGTTTATGGCTACACCTTC

d_call: TRBD1
clone_size: NA
j_call: TRBJ2-6
v_call: TRBV13
cdr3_aa: CASSPDRGDSGANVLTF
cdr3_nt: TGTGCCAGCAGCCCTGACAGGGGCGACTCTGGGGCCAACGTCCTGACTTTC

d_call: NA
clone_size: NA
j_call: TRBJ1-4
v_call: TRBV30
cdr3_aa: CAWTIQGLSDEKLFF
cdr3_nt: TGTGCCTGGACCATACAGGGTCTCTCTGATGAAAAACTGTTTTTT

d_call: NA
clone_size: NA
j_call: TRBJ2-7
v_call: TRBV9
cdr3_aa: CASSVATFGEQYF
cdr3_nt: TGTGCCAGCAGCGTAGCGACTTTCGGCGAGCAGTACTTC

d_call: NA
clone_size: NA
j_call: TRBJ1-2
v_call: TRBV7-9
cdr3_aa: CASSSVRTDTLGYTF
cdr3_nt: TGTGCCAGCAGCTCCGTCCGGACAGATACACTGGGTTACACCTTC

d_call: NA
clone_size: NA
j_call: TRBJ2-7
v_call: TRBV28
cdr3_aa: CASSLSKRRPGDYEQYF
cdr3_nt: TGTGCCAGCAGTTTAAGCAAGCGGCGACCGGGAGACTACGAGCAGTACTTC

d_call: TRBD1
clone_size: NA
j_call: TRBJ2-3
v_call: TRBV25-1
cdr3_aa: CASSDPRTGNPDTQYF
cdr3_nt: TGTGCCAGCAGTGATCCTCGGACAGGGAACCCAGATACGCAGTATTTT

d_call: NA
clone_size: NA
j_call: TRBJ2-7
v_call: TRBV11-2
cdr3_aa: CASSYPPTGSYEQYF
cdr3_nt: TGTGCCAGCAGTTACCCCCCGACAGGCTCCTACGAGCAGTACTTC

d_call: NA
clone_size: NA
j_call: TRBJ2-5
v_call: TRBV6-1
cdr3_aa: CASTLDAGARETQYF
cdr3_nt: TGTGCCAGCACTCTAGACGCGGGGGCTAGGGAGACCCAGTACTTC

d_call: NA
clone_size: NA
j_call: TRBJ1-3
v_call: TRBV10-3
cdr3_aa: CAIETDGNTIYF
cdr3_nt: TGTGCCATCGAGACAGATGGAAACACCATATATTTT

d_call: NA
clone_size: NA
j_call: TRBJ1-5
v_call: TRBV2
cdr3_aa: CASSDVRGAQPQHF
cdr3_nt: TGTGCCAGCAGTGACGTCAGGGGAGCTCAGCCCCAGCATTTT

d_call: NA
clone_size: NA
j_call: TRBJ2-5
v_call: TRBV6-5
cdr3_aa: CASRLHSGGTQYF
cdr3_nt: TGTGCCAGCAGACTACATAGTGGAGGGACCCAGTACTTC

d_call: NA
clone_size: NA
j_call: TRBJ1-4
v_call: TRBV25-1
cdr3_aa: CASSARWTGRNEKLFF
cdr3_nt: TGTGCCAGCAGTGCCCGTTGGACTGGCCGCAATGAAAAACTGTTTTTT

d_call: NA
clone_size: few
j_call: TRBJ1-3
v_call: TRBV11-2
cdr3_aa: CASSPQGNTIYF
cdr3_nt: TGTGCCAGCAGCCCCCAGGGAAACACCATATATTTT

d_call: NA
clone_size: few
j_call: TRBJ2-1
v_call: TRBV6-6
cdr3_aa: CASTSVGGAYNEQFF
cdr3_nt: TGTGCCAGCACCTCCGTGGGGGGAGCCTACAATGAGCAGTTCTTC

d_call: NA
clone_size: once
j_call: TRBJ2-3
v_call: TRBV5-1
cdr3_aa: CASSPGTAPRGDTQYF
cdr3_nt: TGCGCCAGCAGCCCCGGGACTGCACCCCGGGGAGATACGCAGTATTTT

d_call: TRBD2
clone_size: NA
j_call: TRBJ2-7
v_call: TRBV7-8
cdr3_aa: CASSLERTSGTYEQYF
cdr3_nt: TGTGCCAGCAGCTTAGAGAGGACTAGCGGGACCTACGAGCAGTACTTC

d_call: NA
clone_size: NA
j_call: TRBJ2-7
v_call: TRBV6-1
cdr3_aa: CASSYYEQYF
cdr3_nt: TGTGCCAGCAGTTACTACGAGCAGTACTTC

d_call: TRBD1
clone_size: few
j_call: TRBJ1-2
v_call: TRBV6-6
cdr3_aa: CASSSTTGGENYGYTF
cdr3_nt: TGTGCCAGCAGTTCCACAACAGGGGGCGAGAACTATGGCTACACCTTC

d_call: TRBD1
clone_size: NA
j_call: TRBJ1-2
v_call: TRBV2
cdr3_aa: CASSPPTGGNYGYTF
cdr3_nt: TGTGCCAGCAGTCCACCGACAGGGGGGAACTATGGCTACACCTTC

d_call: NA
clone_size: NA
j_call: TRBJ1-2
v_call: TRBV28
cdr3_aa: CASSSPGGNNYGYTF
cdr3_nt: TGTGCCAGCAGTTCCCCGGGGGGCAACAACTATGGCTACACCTTC

d_call: NA
clone_size: NA
j_call: TRBJ1-2
v_call: TRBV21-1
cdr3_aa: CASSFTGFGGYTF
cdr3_nt: TGTGCCAGCAGTTTTACAGGTTTCGGTGGCTACACCTTC

d_call: NA
clone_size: NA
j_call: TRBJ1-2
v_call: TRBV19
cdr3_aa: CASKAGGELYGYTF
cdr3_nt: TGTGCCAGTAAGGCCGGGGGGGAGCTCTATGGCTACACCTTC

d_call: TRBD1
clone_size: NA
j_call: TRBJ2-7
v_call: TRBV10-3
cdr3_aa: CAISEGTGYEQYF
cdr3_nt: TGTGCCATCAGTGAGGGGACAGGTTACGAGCAGTACTTC

d_call: NA
clone_size: NA
j_call: TRBJ1-1
v_call: TRBV27
cdr3_aa: CASTRGPLPNTEAFF
cdr3_nt: TGTGCCAGCACGAGAGGGCCGTTACCTAACACTGAAGCTTTCTTT

d_call: NA
clone_size: NA
j_call: TRBJ2-1
v_call: TRBV6-1
cdr3_aa: CASSRALTGDEQFF
cdr3_nt: TGTGCCAGCAGTCGTGCCCTCACCGGCGATGAGCAGTTCTTC

d_call: TRBD2
clone_size: NA
j_call: TRBJ2-7
v_call: TRBV29-1
cdr3_aa: CSSKAGVEQYF
cdr3_nt: TGCAGCTCAAAGGCGGGGGTGGAGCAGTACTTC

d_call: NA
clone_size: few
j_call: TRBJ2-1
v_call: TRBV7-6
cdr3_aa: CASSQNNEQFF
cdr3_nt: TGTGCCAGCAGCCAGAACAATGAGCAGTTCTTC

d_call: NA
clone_size: NA
j_call: TRBJ1-5
v_call: TRBV27
cdr3_aa: CASSFRRPSNQPQHF
cdr3_nt: TGTGCCAGCAGTTTTAGACGGCCTAGCAATCAGCCCCAGCATTTT

d_call: NA
clone_size: NA
j_call: TRBJ2-1
v_call: TRBV5-4
cdr3_aa: CASSLKRGLDEQFF
cdr3_nt: TGTGCCAGCAGCTTGAAGAGGGGTCTGGATGAGCAGTTCTTC

d_call: NA
clone_size: NA
j_call: TRBJ2-3
v_call: TRBV7-3
cdr3_aa: CASSLIGGPSDTQYF
cdr3_nt: TGTGCCAGCAGCTTAATCGGTGGGCCCAGCGATACGCAGTATTTT

d_call: NA
clone_size: NA
j_call: TRBJ1-1
v_call: TRBV5-1
cdr3_aa: CASSAASSTEAFF
cdr3_nt: TGCGCCAGCAGCGCTGCTTCCAGCACTGAAGCTTTCTTT